This TCR beta chain is drawn from a study of blood T cells in healthy people across ages. Study-wide points: A strong correlation was seen between TCR beta diversity and naive T cell percentage. Any changes in expanded clonotypes were possibly confounded, as donor CMV status remained unknown.

Comments on this clonotype: The antigen is unknown.

Primers used in a second PCR of roughly 6 to 11 cycles were a sample-barcoded 5' primer and a J-beta primer mix. TCRdb itself ran the 5' RACE reads through MiXCR, one entry per CDR3 protein. The sample holds hundreds of thousands of distinct CDR3 sequences; 52% are singletons and the top ten take 51%. Donation came from healthy Caucasian individuals in Russia who were aged 6 to 90. Every donor gave ten milliliters of peripheral blood. This CDR3 region has 15 residues. CDR1 is MDHEN and CDR2 is SYDVKM in the germline V gene. The receptor's source is a man in his 60s in good health. This chain connects TRBV28 to TRBJ2-5, with 8 bases lining up with TRBD1. The J call could be wrong; TRBJ2-7 is a better fit for the DNA end. Source material: blood. In nucleotides, the CDR3 is TGTGCCAGCAGTGAAACCGGGACAGGTTTCTACGAGCAGTACTTC. Its translation is CASSETGTGFYEQYF.